The T cell receptor beta chain under discussion was sequenced for a study of T cell responses to AZD1222 COVID-19 vaccine. The CDR3 runs 13 residues. Deletions cut 7 bases from V and 0 bases from J, with 10 bases between. Germline V gene lookup returns CDR1 SQVTM and CDR2 ANQGSEA. Study results and limitations: At baseline, just five or six AZD1222 recipients tested seropositive.

On this clone: The antigen is not known.

Sequenced by immunoSEQ multiplex PCR; TCRdb stores in-frame clones only, minus some. The table has over 150,000 clones, about 90% seen once; the top ten hold 4% to 5.5%. This sample comprised peripheral blood, obtained on day 0 of MenACWY control vaccination. The chain couples TRBV29-1 to TRBJ1-3, with D maybe TRBD1 (6 bases). This clonotype was obtained from an adult in good health. This chain's CDR3 is CSAGESSGNTIYF. The CDR3 DNA reads TGCAGCGCAGGGGAATCCTCTGGAAACACCATATATTTT.